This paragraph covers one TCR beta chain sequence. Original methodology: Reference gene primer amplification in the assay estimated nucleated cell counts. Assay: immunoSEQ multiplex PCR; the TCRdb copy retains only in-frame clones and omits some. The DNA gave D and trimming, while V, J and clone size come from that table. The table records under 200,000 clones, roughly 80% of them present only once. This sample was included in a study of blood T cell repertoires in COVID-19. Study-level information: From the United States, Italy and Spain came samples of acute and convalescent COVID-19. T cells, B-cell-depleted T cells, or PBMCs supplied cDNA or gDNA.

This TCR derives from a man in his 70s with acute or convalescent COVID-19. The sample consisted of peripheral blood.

CDR3 in DNA: TGTGCCAGCAGCTTGATCGCGGGAGTAGAGACCCAGTACTTC. Encoded protein: CASSLIAGVETQYF. The chain combines TRBV5-8 with TRBJ2-5, with TRBD2 matching over 7 bases. V dropped 1 base and J dropped 4; count of bases not matched to a gene: 4. The V gene's germline CDR1 is SGHTS and CDR2 YDEGEE. This CDR3 region has 14 residues.